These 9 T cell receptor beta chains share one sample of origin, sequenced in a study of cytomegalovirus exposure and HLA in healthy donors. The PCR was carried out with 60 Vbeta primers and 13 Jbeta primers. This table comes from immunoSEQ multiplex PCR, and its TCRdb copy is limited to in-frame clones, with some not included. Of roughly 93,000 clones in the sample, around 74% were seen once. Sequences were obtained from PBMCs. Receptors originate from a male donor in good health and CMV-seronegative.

As DNA, the CDR3 is TGTGCCAGCAGCTTAGACAGGGGCTCAGATACGCAGTATTTT. It codes for CASSLDRGSDTQYF. V usage is TRBV7-3 and J usage is TRBJ2-3; TRBD1 matches at 8 bases. Germline trimming cut 2 bases from V and 4 bases from J; bases unmatched to any gene: 2. Germline CDR1 and CDR2: SGHTA and FQGTGA. This CDR3 has 14 residues.

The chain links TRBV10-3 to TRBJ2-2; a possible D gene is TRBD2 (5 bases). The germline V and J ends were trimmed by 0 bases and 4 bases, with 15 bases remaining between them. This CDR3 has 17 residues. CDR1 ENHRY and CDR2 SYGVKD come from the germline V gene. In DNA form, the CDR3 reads TGTGCCATCAGTGAGTCAACGTTGGAGGTTGGCACCGGGGAGCTGTTTTTT. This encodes CAISESTLEVGTGELFF.

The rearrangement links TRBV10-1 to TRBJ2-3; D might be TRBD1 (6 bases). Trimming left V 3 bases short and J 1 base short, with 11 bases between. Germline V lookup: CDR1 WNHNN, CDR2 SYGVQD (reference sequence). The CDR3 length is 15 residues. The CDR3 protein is CASSENRARTDTQYF. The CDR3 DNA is TGCGCCAGCAGTGAAAACAGGGCTCGCACAGATACGCAGTATTTT.

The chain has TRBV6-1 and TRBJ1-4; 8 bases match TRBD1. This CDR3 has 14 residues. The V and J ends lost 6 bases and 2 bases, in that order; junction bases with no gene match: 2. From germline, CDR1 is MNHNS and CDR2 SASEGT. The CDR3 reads CASSYRGTNEKLFF. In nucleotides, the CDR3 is TGTGCCAGCAGCTACAGGGGGACTAATGAAAAACTGTTTTTT.

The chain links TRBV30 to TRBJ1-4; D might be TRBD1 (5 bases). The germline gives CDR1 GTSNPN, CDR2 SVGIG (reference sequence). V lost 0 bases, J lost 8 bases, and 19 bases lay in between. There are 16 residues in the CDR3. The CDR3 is CAWSVPVGQGTEKLFF. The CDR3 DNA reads TGTGCCTGGAGTGTACCTGTGGGGCAGGGAACGGAAAAACTGTTTTTT.

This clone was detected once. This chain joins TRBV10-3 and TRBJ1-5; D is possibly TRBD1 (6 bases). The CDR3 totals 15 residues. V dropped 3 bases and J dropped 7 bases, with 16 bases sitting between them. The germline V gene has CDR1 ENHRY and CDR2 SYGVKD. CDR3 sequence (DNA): TGTGCCATCAGTGATTCAGACAGGCACGGGCAGCCCCAGCATTTT. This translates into CAISDSDRHGQPQHF.

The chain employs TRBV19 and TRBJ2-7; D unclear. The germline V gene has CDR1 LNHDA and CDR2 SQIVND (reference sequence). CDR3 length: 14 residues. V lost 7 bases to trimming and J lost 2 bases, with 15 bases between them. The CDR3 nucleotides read TGTGCCAGTAAAACTGCGGAGAATACCTACGAGCAGTACTTC. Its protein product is CASKTAENTYEQYF.

The DNA of the CDR3 is TGTGCCAGCAGCTTAGCAACAGGGGGCTATCAGCCCCAGCATTTT. It yields the protein CASSLATGGYQPQHF. The genes are TRBV7-8 and TRBJ1-5, with 9 bases identical to TRBD1. CDR3 length: 15 residues. Germline CDR1 reads SGHVS; CDR2 reads FQNEAQ. V was pared by 0 bases and J by 5 bases, with 2 bases of the junction left unmatched. Full variable domain (remainder filled in from reference TRBV7-8 and TRBJ1-5): GAGVSQSPRYKVAKRGQDVALRCDPISGHVSLFWYQQALGQGPEFLTYFQNEAQLDKSGLPSDRFFAERPEGSVSTLKIQRTQQEDSAVYLCASSLATGGYQPQHFGDGTRLSIL.

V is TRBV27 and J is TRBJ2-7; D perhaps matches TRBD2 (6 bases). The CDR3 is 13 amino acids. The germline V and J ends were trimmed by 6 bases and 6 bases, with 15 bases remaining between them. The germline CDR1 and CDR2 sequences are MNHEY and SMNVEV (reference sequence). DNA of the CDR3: TGTGCCAGCAGCCAACGGGAGCCGGGCGAGCAGTACTTC. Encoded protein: CASSQREPGEQYF.